The rows below give T cell receptor beta chains drawn from one sample of a study of response to subunit inactivated influenza vaccine. Each CDR3 protein is one row after TCRdb ran MiXCR on the RT-PCR reads. The sample has 500,000 to 550,000 distinct CDR3 sequences, approximately 6.9% seen once. Source: PBMCs from blood, taken less than 25 months after vaccination. The receptors here all came from a man between 50 and 75 years old who received an inactivated influenza vaccine. The CDR3 runs from the conserved cysteine through the conserved F or W. A D gene is named only where the DNA matches it firmly. Clone size is not always given. Where it is, it says once, few, many or a class for expanded clones.

clone size,V gene,J gene,D gene,CDR3 DNA,CDR3 protein
few,TRBV20-1,TRBJ2-7,-,TGCAGTGCTAGAGAGGTAGCCTACGAGCAGTACTTC,CSAREVAYEQYF
many,TRBV10-3,TRBJ1-2,-,TGTGCCATCAGTGAGTCCTTGGTCCGGCGTGGGGGCTACACCTTC,CAISESLVRRGGYTF
few,TRBV9,TRBJ2-1,TRBD2,TGTGCCAGCAGCGGTCCGGGACTAGGTTACAATGAGCAGTTCTTC,CASSGPGLGYNEQFF
many,TRBV11-2,TRBJ2-2,-,TGTGCCAGCAGCGACCCCCGCTACGGGTCCACCGGGGAGCTGTTTTTT,CASSDPRYGSTGELFF
-,TRBV4-3,TRBJ1-3,TRBD1,TGCGCCAGCAGCCAGAACGTAGGGGGCATTGACACCATATATTTT,CASSQNVGGIDTIYF
-,TRBV5-6,TRBJ1-6,TRBD1,TGTGCCAGCAGCTTCTCGGACAGGACCTTGGATAATTCACCCCTCCACTTT,CASSFSDRTLDNSPLHF
few,TRBV12-3/TRBV12-4,TRBJ1-5,TRBD1,TGTGCCAGCAGCCTCGGACAGGGAGCAACTCAGCCCCAGCATTTT,CASSLGQGATQPQHF
-,TRBV28,TRBJ1-5,-,TGTGCCAGCAGACCGCCAGATAGCAATCAGCCCCAGCATTTT,CASRPPDSNQPQHF
-,TRBV4-3,TRBJ2-3,TRBD2,TGCGCCAGCAGCCATCAAAGAGGCCTCACCGGGACTAGCGGACCAGAGACGCAGTATTTT,CASSHQRGLTGTSGPETQYF
few,TRBV27,TRBJ2-1,TRBD2,TGTGCCAGCAGGGTGGGGACTAGCGGGAGCAATGAGCAGTTCTTC,CASRVGTSGSNEQFF
-,TRBV29-1,TRBJ1-1,-,TGCAGCGTTGAAGATCGCGGGGGTAGAGCTGAAGCTTTCTTT,CSVEDRGGRAEAFF
-,TRBV10-3,TRBJ1-6,-,TGTGCCATCAGTGAGTCGCGCAGGGGTCATTCACCCCTCCACTTT,CAISESRRGHSPLHF
many,TRBV5-1,TRBJ2-3,-,TGCGCCAGCAGCTTGGCGGGGATCGCAGATACGCAGTATTTT,CASSLAGIADTQYF
-,TRBV6-2/TRBV6-3,TRBJ1-5,TRBD1,TGTGCCAGCAGCCCGGAGGACAGGGCCAATCAGCCCCAGCATTTT,CASSPEDRANQPQHF
-,TRBV6-5,TRBJ2-5,-,TGTGCCAGCAGTTACTCGGACCGGCAGGGGCAAGAGACCCAGTACTTC,CASSYSDRQGQETQYF
-,TRBV7-6,TRBJ2-4,TRBD2,TGTGCCAGCAGCCCGAGGACTAGGGCGCTAGCCAAAAACATTCAGTACTTC,CASSPRTRALAKNIQYF
many,TRBV7-2,TRBJ2-7,-,TGTGCCAGCAGCCCAAGGGGTGTAGGAGAGCAGTACTTC,CASSPRGVGEQYF
-,TRBV11-2,TRBJ1-1,-,TGTGCCAGCAGCTCTCACACGGGGCGCCCCCACACTGAAGCTTTCTTT,CASSSHTGRPHTEAFF
few,TRBV24-1,TRBJ2-1,-,TGTGCCACCAGTGGTTTCGGGAATGAGCAGTTCTTC,CATSGFGNEQFF
-,TRBV7-2,TRBJ2-7,TRBD1,TGTGCCAGCAGCGTGACAGGGACCAACTCCTACGAGCAGTACTTC,CASSVTGTNSYEQYF
few,TRBV5-4,TRBJ2-5,-,TGTGCCAGCAGCTTGGGGAGGTTATCGGAGACCCAGTACTTC,CASSLGRLSETQYF
many,TRBV4-1,TRBJ2-7,TRBD1,TGCGCCAGCAGCCACAAACCTACAGGGGTCGACGAGCAGTACTTC,CASSHKPTGVDEQYF
few,TRBV7-9,TRBJ2-1,-,TGTGCCAGCAGCTTAGGGGGGGCGAATAAGGATGAGCAGTTCTTC,CASSLGGANKDEQFF
-,TRBV7-8,TRBJ2-4,TRBD1,TGTGCCAGCAGCCTGCTGGGGACAGGGGACATTCAGTACTTC,CASSLLGTGDIQYF
few,TRBV7-9,TRBJ2-7,TRBD1,TGTGCCAGCAGCCCAATCGACAGGGGGGGAGAATACGAGCAGTACTTC,CASSPIDRGGEYEQYF
few,TRBV12-3/TRBV12-4,TRBJ1-1,-,TGTGCCAGCAGTACGATGGACAGCCAGAACACTGAAGCTTTCTTT,CASSTMDSQNTEAFF
many,TRBV27,TRBJ2-7,TRBD2,TGTGCCAGCAGTCCCTCTAGCGGAGCAACCTACGAGCAGTACTTC,CASSPSSGATYEQYF
few,TRBV20-1,TRBJ1-3,-,TGCAGTGCTTCTACCCCAAATCCACAGATCCTCTCTGGAAACACCATATATTTT,CSASTPNPQILSGNTIYF
-,TRBV28,TRBJ2-7,TRBD2,TGTGCCAGCACCCCAGGGACTAGCGGGGGCTCCAGCTCCTACGAGCAGTACTTC,CASTPGTSGGSSSYEQYF
few,TRBV12-5,TRBJ1-1,-,TGTGCTAGTGGTTTTGGACGCCAGGGTAACACTGAAGCTTTCTTT,CASGFGRQGNTEAFF
-,TRBV29-1,TRBJ2-1,-,TGCAGCGTTGATGGTCCAAGCGATGGGCAGTTCTTC,CSVDGPSDGQFF
-,TRBV12-3/TRBV12-4,TRBJ2-1,TRBD1,TGTGCCAGCAGTTTAAATAGGGCAGGGGGCGATGAGCAGTTCTTC,CASSLNRAGGDEQFF
few,TRBV7-9,TRBJ2-7,-,TGTGCCAGCAGCCCACAGGGCTCTAGTTTCGACGAGCAGTACTTC,CASSPQGSSFDEQYF
few,TRBV6-5,TRBJ2-3,TRBD2,TGTGCCAGCAGTTCTTTGACTAGCGGGAGAAACGCAGATACGCAGTATTTT,CASSSLTSGRNADTQYF
-,TRBV7-2,TRBJ2-1,-,TGTGCCAGCAGCCCCCTAGTTGCGCTAGTCCCCAATGAGCAGTTCTTC,CASSPLVALVPNEQFF
-,TRBV7-2,TRBJ2-3,TRBD2,TGTGCCAGCAGCCCCCGGTTGGCTAGCGGGGGGGATACGCAGTATTTT,CASSPRLASGGDTQYF
many,TRBV11-2,TRBJ2-1,TRBD1,TGTGCCAGCAGCCCCGGGACAGGGTATCGCAATGAGCAGTTCTTC,CASSPGTGYRNEQFF
few,TRBV4-3,TRBJ2-3,TRBD2,TGCGCCAGCAGCCAAGCGTCTAGCGGGGGGCCAGATACGCAGTATTTT,CASSQASSGGPDTQYF
many,TRBV2,TRBJ2-1,-,TGTGCCACTCAAACGAGTTACGGATCCTACAATGAGCAGTTCTTC,CATQTSYGSYNEQFF
many,TRBV5-1,TRBJ2-7,TRBD1,TGCGCCAGCAGCCCGGGACAGGGGGTCTACGAGCAGTACTTC,CASSPGQGVYEQYF
many,TRBV29-1,TRBJ2-1,TRBD1,TGCAGCGTACAGGGGGCACTCCCCTCCTACAATGAGCAGTTCTTC,CSVQGALPSYNEQFF
-,TRBV4-3,TRBJ2-2,-,TGCGCCAGCAGCCAAGATCAGAACACCGGGGAGCTGTTTTTT,CASSQDQNTGELFF
few,TRBV20-1,TRBJ2-7,TRBD1,TGCAGTGCTAGTCTACTTCAGGGGGAATACGAGCAGTACTTC,CSASLLQGEYEQYF
-,TRBV27,TRBJ2-2,-,TGTGCCAGCAGTTTATTCGCCCGAGGGCGATCTAAGAGAGGTTCCGGGGAGCTGTTTTTT,CASSLFARGRSKRGSGELFF